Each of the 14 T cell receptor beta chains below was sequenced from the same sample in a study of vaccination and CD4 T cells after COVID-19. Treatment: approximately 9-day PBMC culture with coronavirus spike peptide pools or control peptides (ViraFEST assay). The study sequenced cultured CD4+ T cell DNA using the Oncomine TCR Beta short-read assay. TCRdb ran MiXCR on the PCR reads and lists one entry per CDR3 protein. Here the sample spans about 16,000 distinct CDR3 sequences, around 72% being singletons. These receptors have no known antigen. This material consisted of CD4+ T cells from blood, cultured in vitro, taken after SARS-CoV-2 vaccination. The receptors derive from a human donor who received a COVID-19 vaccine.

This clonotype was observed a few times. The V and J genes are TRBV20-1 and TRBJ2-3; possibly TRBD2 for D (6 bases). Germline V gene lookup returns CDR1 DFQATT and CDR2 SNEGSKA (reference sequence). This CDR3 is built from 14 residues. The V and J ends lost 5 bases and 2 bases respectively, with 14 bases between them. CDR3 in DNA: TGCAGTGCTCTACCGGGACTGGACACAGATACGCAGTATTTT. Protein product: CSALPGLDTDTQYF.

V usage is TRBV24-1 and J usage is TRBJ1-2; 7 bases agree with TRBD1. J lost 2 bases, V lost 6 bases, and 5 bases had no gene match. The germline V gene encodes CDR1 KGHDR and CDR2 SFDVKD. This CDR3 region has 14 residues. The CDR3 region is CATSTLGQNYGYTF. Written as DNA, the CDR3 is TGTGCCACCAGTACGTTGGGACAGAACTATGGCTACACCTTC.

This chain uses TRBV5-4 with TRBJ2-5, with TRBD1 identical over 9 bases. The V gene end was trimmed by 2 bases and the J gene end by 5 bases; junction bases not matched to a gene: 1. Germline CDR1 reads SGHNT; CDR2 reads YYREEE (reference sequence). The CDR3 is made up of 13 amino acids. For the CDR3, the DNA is TGTGCCAGCAGCTTTGACAGGGGGGAGACCCAGTACTTC. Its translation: CASSFDRGETQYF.

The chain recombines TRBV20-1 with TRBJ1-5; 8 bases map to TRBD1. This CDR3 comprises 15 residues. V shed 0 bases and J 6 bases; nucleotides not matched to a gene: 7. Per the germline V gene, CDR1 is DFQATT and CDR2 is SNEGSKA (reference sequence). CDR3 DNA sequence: TGCAGTGCTAGAGATATAGACAGGGGAGGTCAGCCCCAGCATTTT. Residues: CSARDIDRGGQPQHF.

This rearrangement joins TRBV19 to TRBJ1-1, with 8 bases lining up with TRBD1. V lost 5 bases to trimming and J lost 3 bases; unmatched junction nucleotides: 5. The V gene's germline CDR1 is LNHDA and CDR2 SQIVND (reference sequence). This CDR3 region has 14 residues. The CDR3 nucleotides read TGTGCCAGTAGTTGGCAGGGGGCTGACACTGAAGCTTTCTTT. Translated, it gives CASSWQGADTEAFF. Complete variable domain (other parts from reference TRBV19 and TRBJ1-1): DGGITQSPKYLFRKEGQNVTLSCEQNLNHDAMYWYRQDPGQGLRLIYYSQIVNDFQKGDIAEGYSVSREKKESFPLTVTSAQKNPTAFYLCASSWQGADTEAFFGQGTRLTVV.

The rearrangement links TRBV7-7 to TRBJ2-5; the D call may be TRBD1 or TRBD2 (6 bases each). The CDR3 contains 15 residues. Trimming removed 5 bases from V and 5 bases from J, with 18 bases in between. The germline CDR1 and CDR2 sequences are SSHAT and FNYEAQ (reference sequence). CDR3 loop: CASSTNLGGQETQYF. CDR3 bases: TGTGCCAGCAGCACTAACCTGGGGGGCCAGGAGACCCAGTACTTC.

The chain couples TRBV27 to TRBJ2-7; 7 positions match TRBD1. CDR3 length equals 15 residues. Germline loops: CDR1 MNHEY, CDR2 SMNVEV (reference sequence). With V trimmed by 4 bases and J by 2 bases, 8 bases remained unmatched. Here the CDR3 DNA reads TGTGCCAGCAGTTCGCCTAGGACAGGTACCTACGAGCAGTACTTC. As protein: CASSSPRTGTYEQYF.

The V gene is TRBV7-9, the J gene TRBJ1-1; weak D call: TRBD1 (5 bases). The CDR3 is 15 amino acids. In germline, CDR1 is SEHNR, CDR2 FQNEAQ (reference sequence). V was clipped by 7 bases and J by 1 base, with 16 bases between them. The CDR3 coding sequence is TGTGCCAGCACCGAGACGGGGGAGGGGAACACTGAAGCTTTCTTT. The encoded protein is CASTETGEGNTEAFF. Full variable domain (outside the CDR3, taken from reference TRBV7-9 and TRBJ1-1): DTGVSQNPRHKITKRGQNVTFRCDPISEHNRLYWYRQTLGQGPEFLTYFQNEAQLEKSRLLSDRFSAERPKGSFSTLEIQRTEQGDSAMYLCASTETGEGNTEAFFGQGTRLTVV.

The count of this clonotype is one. The CDR3 DNA reads as TGTGCCAGCAGTGATAAGTTGTGGGGTTTAAACTCACCCCTCCACTTT. Its translation is CASSDKLWGLNSPLHF. This chain uses TRBV6-1 with TRBJ1-6; D gene ambiguous. The CDR3 extends over 16 amino acids. The V gene's germline CDR1 is MNHNS and CDR2 SASEGT. V was pared by 3 bases and J by 10 bases, with 19 bases between.

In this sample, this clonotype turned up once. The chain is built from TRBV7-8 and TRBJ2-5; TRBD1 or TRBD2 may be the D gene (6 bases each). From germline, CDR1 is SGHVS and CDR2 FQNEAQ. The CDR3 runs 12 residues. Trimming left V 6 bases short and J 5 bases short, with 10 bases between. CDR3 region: CASSRGRETQYF. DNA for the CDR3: TGTGCCAGCAGTAGGGGGAGGGAGACCCAGTACTTC.

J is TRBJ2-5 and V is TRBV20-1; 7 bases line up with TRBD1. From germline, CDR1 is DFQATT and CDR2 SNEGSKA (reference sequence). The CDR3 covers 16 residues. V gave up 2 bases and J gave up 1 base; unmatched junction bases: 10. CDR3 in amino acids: CSARSLRQGGQETQYF. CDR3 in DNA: TGCAGTGCTAGATCCCTTCGACAGGGCGGCCAAGAGACCCAGTACTTC.

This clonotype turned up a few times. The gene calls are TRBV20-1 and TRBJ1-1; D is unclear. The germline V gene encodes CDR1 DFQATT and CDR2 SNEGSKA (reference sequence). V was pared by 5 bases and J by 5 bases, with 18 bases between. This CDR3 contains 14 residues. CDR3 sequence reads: CSAWTALGGTEAFF. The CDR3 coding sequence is TGCAGTGCTTGGACCGCTTTGGGAGGTACTGAAGCTTTCTTT.

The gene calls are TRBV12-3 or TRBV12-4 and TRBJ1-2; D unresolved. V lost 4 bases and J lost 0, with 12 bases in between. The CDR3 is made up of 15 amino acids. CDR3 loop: CASSYERSSNYGYTF. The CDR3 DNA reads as TGTGCCAGCAGTTACGAGAGAAGCTCTAACTATGGCTACACCTTC.

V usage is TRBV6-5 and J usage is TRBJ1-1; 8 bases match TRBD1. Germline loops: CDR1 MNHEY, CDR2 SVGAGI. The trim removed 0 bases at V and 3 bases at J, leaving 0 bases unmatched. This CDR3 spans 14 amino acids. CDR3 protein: CASSYSQGDTEAFF. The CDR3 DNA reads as TGTGCCAGCAGTTACTCACAGGGGGACACTGAAGCTTTCTTT.